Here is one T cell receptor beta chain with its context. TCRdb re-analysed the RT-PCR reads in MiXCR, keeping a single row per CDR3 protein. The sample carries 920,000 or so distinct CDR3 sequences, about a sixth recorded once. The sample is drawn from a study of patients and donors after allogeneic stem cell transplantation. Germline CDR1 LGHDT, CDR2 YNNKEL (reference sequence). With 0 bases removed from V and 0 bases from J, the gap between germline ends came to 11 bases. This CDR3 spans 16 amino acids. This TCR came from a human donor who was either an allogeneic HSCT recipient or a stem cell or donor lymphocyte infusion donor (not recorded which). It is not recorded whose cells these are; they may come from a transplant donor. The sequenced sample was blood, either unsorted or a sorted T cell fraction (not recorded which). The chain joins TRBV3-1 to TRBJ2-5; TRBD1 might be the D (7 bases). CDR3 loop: CASSQEAGQYQETQYF. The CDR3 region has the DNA TGTGCCAGCAGCCAAGAGGCGGGACAGTACCAAGAGACCCAGTACTTC.